This T cell receptor (beta chain) was observed in a study of cytomegalovirus exposure and HLA in healthy donors. Across the whole study: Inside one of the first data releases sat tens of millions of unique TCRs taken from HLA-typed donors. Among the 350 to 400 donors who were genotyped, about 84% fell in the genetic ancestry cluster that is associated with self-reported Caucasian donors. Study-wide results and limits: The study carried out a later analysis of TCR beta sequences. It associated roughly 17,000 of them with specific HLA alleles at a false discovery rate of 0.05.

About this clone: The antigen remains unidentified.

Trimming cost V 5 bases and J 6 bases; bases outside gene matches: 5. The CDR3 totals 14 residues. Per the germline V gene, CDR1 is MNHEY and CDR2 is SMNVEV (reference sequence). 13 Jbeta primers and 60 Vbeta primers were used for the PCR. Profiled with immunoSEQ multiplex PCR; TCRdb holds only in-frame clones, not every one. The sample comprises about 200,000 clones, 85% to 90% of which are singletons, and over 1% rests with the top ten. The receptor's source is a man aged 30 to 39 in good health and CMV-seronegative. Sequencing used PBMCs. This chain joins TRBV27 and TRBJ2-2; 8 positions match TRBD2. In nucleotides, the CDR3 is TGTGCCAGCAGTACCGGGACTAGTCCCGGGGAGCTGTTTTTT. Its protein product is CASSTGTSPGELFF.